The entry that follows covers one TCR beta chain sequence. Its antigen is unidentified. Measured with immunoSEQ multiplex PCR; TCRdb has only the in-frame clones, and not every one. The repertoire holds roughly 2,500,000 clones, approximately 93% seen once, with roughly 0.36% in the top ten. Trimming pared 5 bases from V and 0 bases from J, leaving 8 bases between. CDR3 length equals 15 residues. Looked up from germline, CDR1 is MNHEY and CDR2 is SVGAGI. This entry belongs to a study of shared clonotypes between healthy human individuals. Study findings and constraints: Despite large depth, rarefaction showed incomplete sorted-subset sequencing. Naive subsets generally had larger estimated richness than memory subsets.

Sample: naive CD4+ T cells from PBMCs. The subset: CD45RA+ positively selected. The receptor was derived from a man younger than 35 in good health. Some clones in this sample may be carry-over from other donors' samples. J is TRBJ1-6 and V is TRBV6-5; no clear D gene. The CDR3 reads CASSVQSSYNSPLHF. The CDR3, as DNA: TGTGCCAGCAGTGTCCAGAGCTCCTATAATTCACCCCTCCACTTT.